This TCR beta chain was found in a study of T cell responses to AZD1222 COVID-19 vaccine. Notes on the study in general: Donors were chiefly white British, with a greater number of females, and clonal diversity was perhaps underestimated. The peak T cell response came first, and repertoires were sampled only after it.

The assay was immunoSEQ multiplex PCR, and TCRdb's table has in-frame clones only and misses some. The table shows some 130,000 clones, with 93% occurring only once. The CDR3 consists of 16 residues. V was shortened by 2 bases and J by 4 bases, with 17 bases between the two germline ends. CDR1 is MRHNA and CDR2 is SNTAGT in the germline V gene. For this clone: The antigen remains undetermined.

The material was peripheral blood, obtained on day 0 of AZD1222 vaccination. J is TRBJ1-2 and V is TRBV6-4; D is undetermined. The origin of this receptor is an adult in good health. The CDR3 region has the DNA TGTGCCAGCAGTGACGCCACCCCCCGGGTATTCTATGGCTACACCTTC. Protein product: CASSDATPRVFYGYTF.